Detailed here is one TCR beta chain. This clonotype is large (0.1 to 1%) in terms of sample share. Its antigen is not yet known. No clone much larger than this one lies a single base away; base qualities are absent. Naive CD4+ T cells were purified with the Miltenyi Naive CD4+ T Cell Isolation kit, with Tregs depleted using CD25 microbeads. A larger group of roughly 20 breast cancer patients was studied by sequencing a single TRBV12-4/TRBJ1-2 rearrangement in tumor Tregs and blood Treg, naive and memory CD4+ cells. Mononuclear cells from lymph nodes or less than 65 ml of peripheral blood were isolated by Ficoll density gradient centrifugation. A purity exceeding 90% was confirmed by FACS for the sorted cell populations. The data were taken from a study (dated by TCRdb to the mid-2010s). Background on the whole study: The study set out to test whether tumor-infiltrating Tregs in breast cancer get recruited from blood Tregs or are instead converted in situ from other CD4+ T cell subsets. General findings and caveats noted by the study authors: Across about two dozen patients, roughly an eighth of tumor Treg TRBV12-4/TRBJ1-2 sequences were shared with naive CD4+ cells, compared with less than 2.2% shared with blood Tregs or memory cells. The greatest overlap of tumor-infiltrating Treg TCR alpha and beta sequences was with tumor naive CD4+ T cells, followed next by blood naive CD4+ T cells. Tumor memory CD4+ T cell TCR gene usage was found to cluster with blood and lymph node memory CD4+ cells and with lymph node naive CD4+ cells. The validation in the larger cohort was limited to a single TCR beta V-J rearrangement instead of whole repertoires.

Library method: multiplex PCR. The listed sequencing device is Ion Torrent PGM. For the 23-patient analysis, adaptor-ligated barcode primers were used to amplify TRBV12-4/TRBJ1-2 clonotypes. TRBV12-4/TRBJ1-2 amplicons from the 23-patient cohort were sequenced on the Ion Personal Genome Machine system. The study's own analysis went as follows. For each of nine subset-tissue groups, sequencing data from the five patients were pooled, and the groups were compared by unsupervised clustering of TCR gene usage. Repertoire similarity was calculated with the Morisita-Horn index, weighting shared sequences by their contribution to each repertoire. The public sequencing data were trimmed at Q25 with fastp and processed into clonotypes with MiXCR by TCRdb, which kept only in-frame beta chains. Every CDR3 protein is listed once, alongside the most common genes and DNA of its rows. TCRdb's processing, not the authors', yielded these V and J calls. This sample comprises some 590 distinct CDR3 sequences, roughly 21% of them detected only once. The ten largest clonotypes hold roughly 22% of the sample.

The CDR3 runs 13 residues from the cysteine to the phenylalanine. Only the CDR3 portion is preserved as DNA: 39 bases, with reading frame beginning at the first base. The V end loses 3 bases and the J end loses 4 bases, and a stretch of 9 bases separates them. The clonotype comes from a female donor with breast cancer. This chain is built from TRBV12-3 or TRBV12-4 and TRBJ1-2; the D gene lacks a confident call. Sequencing was done on a sample of naive CD4+ T cells sorted from blood. The label giving this sample's cell subset or site can be read as: naive CD4+ T cells, CD4+CD45RA+CD25-. The CDR3 sequence is CASSLEGGYGYTF. The DNA sequence follows: TGTGCCAGCAGTTTGGAGGGAGGCTATGGCTACACCTTC.